This is a list of T cell receptor beta chains from one sample in a study of T-cell reconstitution after alpha-beta-depleted transplantation in children. TCRdb independently ran MiXCR on the PCR reads; one entry per CDR3 protein. The sample lists about 420,000 distinct CDR3 sequences, around 15% occurring once. Sample: PBMCs, mostly from graft donor cells, taken 360 days after TCRalphabeta/CD19-depleted stem cell transplant. The receptors here all came from a boy under three years old who had a stem cell transplant for Wiskott-Aldrich syndrome, so the T cells may come from the graft donor. The conserved cysteine and the conserved F or W are not part of the CDR3 here.

cdr3_aa	cdr3_length	v_call	j_call
ASSLDPSGRFSGELF	15	TRBV5-1	TRBJ2-2
SARGGASAKNIQY	13	TRBV20-1	TRBJ2-4
ASSFGRTIGSTGELF	15	TRBV12-3/TRBV12-4	TRBJ2-2
ASSFLQYNEQF	11	TRBV12-3/TRBV12-4	TRBJ2-1
ASSYSLALHGYEQY	14	TRBV6-5	TRBJ2-7
ASSYGGQGRYEQY	13	TRBV6-5	TRBJ2-7
ASSYEGSTGGYEQY	14	TRBV6-5	TRBJ2-7
ATSRENKAGDTY	12	TRBV15	TRBJ2-7
ASSLVASVDGELF	13	TRBV7-2	TRBJ2-2
ASSFAGGSDTQY	12	TRBV7-8	TRBJ2-3
ASEYYRGNEQY	11	TRBV11-2	TRBJ2-7
ASQLTGAQETQY	12	TRBV7-9	TRBJ2-5
ASSVRANTEAF	11	TRBV5-4	TRBJ1-1
SASSFGFEAF	10	TRBV20-1	TRBJ1-1
ATSRGPTVGGELF	13	TRBV15	TRBJ2-2
ASSQGAGEPQH	11	TRBV12-3/TRBV12-4	TRBJ1-5
AISEGLDEQF	10	TRBV10-3	TRBJ2-1
ASSRAGALDEQF	12	TRBV9	TRBJ2-1
AWSVRGGTGAYNEQF	15	TRBV30	TRBJ2-1
ASSWAGTDTQY	11	TRBV5-1	TRBJ2-3
AWRTLYEQY	9	TRBV30	TRBJ2-7
SVERNSYNEQF	11	TRBV29-1	TRBJ2-1
ASSLTIFPQA	10	TRBV11-2	TRBJ2-3
GSPLSGEWHIQY	12	TRBV12-3/TRBV12-4	TRBJ2-4
ASGTAFQETQY	11	TRBV5-1	TRBJ2-5
ASSLRSQGAGNTEAF	15	TRBV5-5	TRBJ1-1
ASSSSPGVSAYNSPLH	16	TRBV7-8	TRBJ1-6
ASSLALAGTVYEQY	14	TRBV7-2	TRBJ2-7
AISEGGKGADTQY	13	TRBV10-3	TRBJ2-3
ASSLEGVPSYEQY	13	TRBV7-2	TRBJ2-7
ASSQGTGGGEQY	12	TRBV4-3	TRBJ2-7
ASSPRQSYQETQY	13	TRBV28	TRBJ2-5
ASSQQAFGEQF	11	TRBV7-8	TRBJ2-1
ATSDLTGKSYNEQF	14	TRBV24-1	TRBJ2-1
ASSLVRGYNEQF	12	TRBV5-1	TRBJ2-1
AISEPGQQETQY	12	TRBV10-3	TRBJ2-5
ASSYSGTVSYEQY	13	TRBV7-9	TRBJ2-7
ASSGPRGTGFYNEQF	15	TRBV4-3	TRBJ2-1
ASSPQDGAPTDTQY	14	TRBV12-3/TRBV12-4	TRBJ2-3
SVDQTGKQETQY	12	TRBV29-1	TRBJ2-5
ASSRGPSGETQY	12	TRBV7-2	TRBJ2-5
ASSQGLGLAGEQY	13	TRBV4-3	TRBJ2-7
ASSPLASGSDEQF	13	TRBV18	TRBJ2-1
ASSILALGQGLPYEQY	16	TRBV19	TRBJ2-7
ASSKGEYEQY	10	TRBV21-1	TRBJ2-7
ASSLTTGHLSYEQY	14	TRBV5-6	TRBJ2-7
AIRGGVLNTEAF	12	TRBV10-3	TRBJ1-1
SAYDRGNEQF	10	TRBV20-1	TRBJ2-1
ASSQDPSGRLSEQY	14	TRBV4-1	TRBJ2-7